These 25 T cell receptor beta chains were all obtained from the same sample, sequenced in a study of blood T cell repertoires in COVID-19. The assay was immunoSEQ multiplex PCR, and TCRdb's table has in-frame clones only and misses some. The sample records around 100,000 clones, 84% being singletons. The material sequenced was peripheral blood. The receptors stem from a man between 65 and 85 years old with active or convalescent COVID-19.

This chain joins TRBV5-6 and TRBJ1-6; 9 nucleotides align to TRBD1. The germline V gene has CDR1 SGHDT and CDR2 YYEEEE. V lost 0 bases and J lost 6; bases outside the gene matches: 1. This CDR3 region has 15 residues. The CDR3 DNA reads as TGTGCCAGCAGCTTGGAGGACAGGGGTAATTCACCCCTCCACTTT. It specifies CASSLEDRGNSPLHF.

The rearrangement links TRBV6-5 to TRBJ1-1, with D perhaps matching TRBD1 (6 bases). This CDR3 is 15 amino acids long. The V gene's germline CDR1 is MNHEY and CDR2 SVGAGI. The V and J ends lost 10 bases and 0 bases respectively, with 18 bases between them. DNA for the CDR3: TGTGCCACCTGGACCGGGGGGCTTATGAACACTGAAGCTTTCTTT. Amino acid sequence: CATWTGGLMNTEAFF.

In this sample, this clone turned up a few times. The gene calls are TRBV28 and TRBJ2-3, with TRBD2 matching 9 bases. There are 15 residues in the CDR3. The junction had 10 bases not matched to a gene; V was cut back by 4 bases and J by 8 bases. Germline values: CDR1 MDHEN, CDR2 SYDVKM. The CDR3 DNA follows: TGTGCCAGCAGTTCTCCAGCGGGGGGTTTTAGTACGCAGTATTTT. It yields the protein CASSSPAGGFSTQYF.

On this clone: Mismatch with germline at one junction end may stem from a read error. The chain employs TRBV3-1 (or the pseudogene TRBV3-2) and TRBJ1-3, with D uncertain. The CDR3 sequence is 12 residues long. CDR1 and CDR2 from the germline V gene are LGHDT and YNNKEL (reference sequence). The CDR3 loop reads CASSGSRNTIYF. Written as DNA, the CDR3 is TGTGCCAGCAGCGGCTCTCGAAACACCATATATTTT.

The chain carries TRBV30 and TRBJ2-1; 12 nucleotides match TRBD2. The CDR3 sequence is 15 residues long. V lost 0 bases and J lost 8; bases outside the gene matches: 5. CDR1 GTSNPN and CDR2 SVGIG come from the germline V gene (reference sequence). CDR3 bases: TGTGCCTGGAGTGTAGCTAGCGGGGGGGCATATGAGCAGTTCTTC. Encoded protein: CAWSVASGGAYEQFF.

V is TRBV3-1 (or the pseudogene TRBV3-2) and J is TRBJ2-2; D call uncertain. The CDR3 consists of 13 residues. V lost 1 base and J lost 5, with 5 bases in between. Per the germline V gene, CDR1 is LGHDT and CDR2 is YNNKEL (reference sequence). CDR3 residues: CASSQALTGELFF. The CDR3, as DNA: TGTGCCAGCAGCCAAGCGTTAACCGGGGAGCTGTTTTTT.

The rearrangement joins TRBV28 to TRBJ2-5; 11 nucleotides line up with TRBD2. The CDR3 sequence is 18 residues long. Germline loops: CDR1 MDHEN, CDR2 SYDVKM. Losses at the gene ends were 4 bases for V and 2 bases for J; bases not matched to a gene: 12. The CDR3 DNA is TGTGCCAGCAGTTCCATCCCCTTTCTAGCGGGGGGACAAGAGACCCAGTACTTC. Amino acids: CASSSIPFLAGGQETQYF.

The chain is built from TRBV7-9 and TRBJ2-5, with 9 bases fitting TRBD2. The CDR3 has 15 residues. CDR1 SEHNR and CDR2 FQNEAQ come from the germline V gene (reference sequence). V lost 4 bases and J lost 3; bases outside the gene matches: 6. The CDR3 nucleotides are TGTGCCAGCAGCTCCCTGACTAGCGGTAAAGAGACCCAGTACTTC. Translation: CASSSLTSGKETQYF.

V and J are TRBV14 and TRBJ2-3; D possibly corresponds to TRBD2 (6 bases). Between the trimmed V and J ends, which lost 5 bases and 4 bases, there was a span of 13 bases. The CDR3 length is 14 residues. Germline V gene data show CDR1 as SGHDN and CDR2 as FVKESK. The CDR3 reads CASSFLSGADTQYF. The CDR3 bases are TGTGCCAGCAGCTTTCTTTCGGGGGCAGATACGCAGTATTTT.

This clone was counted a single time. Other DNA sequences in this specimen translate into the identical CDR3. The chain couples TRBV7-2 to TRBJ1-3, with D possibly being TRBD1 (5 bases). Trimming removed 3 bases at V and 0 bases at J, with 12 bases between. Germline-derived CDR1 and CDR2 are SGHTA and FQGNSA. This CDR3 has 16 residues. This chain's CDR3 is CASSFGTGLSGNTIYF. The CDR3 DNA reads TGTGCCAGCAGCTTTGGGACGGGACTCTCTGGAAACACCATATATTTT. The full variable domain, with the rest looked up from reference TRBV7-2 and TRBJ1-3, is GAGVSQSPSNKVTEKGKDVELRCDPISGHTALYWYRQSLGQGLEFLIYFQGNSAPDKSGLPSDRFSAERTGGSVSTLTIQRTQQEDSAVYLCASSFGTGLSGNTIYFGEGSWLTVV.

Comment on this clone: Sequence at one end of the junction differs from germline and may be a read error. This chain links TRBV7-7 with TRBJ2-5; 8 bases match TRBD2. Germline V lookup: CDR1 SSHAT, CDR2 FNYEAQ (reference sequence). The CDR3 spans 16 residues. The chain's CDR3 is CASSLDSGGRQETQYF. DNA for the CDR3: TGTGCTAGCAGCTTAGATTCGGGAGGGCGCCAAGAGACCCAGTACTTC.

V is TRBV12-3 or TRBV12-4 and J is TRBJ1-5; D ambiguous. V was pared by 9 bases and J by 0 bases, with 9 bases between. The length of the CDR3 is 13 residues. CDR3 sequence (DNA): TGTGCCAGTATGGCGGTTAGCAATCAGCCCCAGCATTTT. It codes for CASMAVSNQPQHF.

This chain connects TRBV28 to TRBJ1-2; 7 positions agree with TRBD1. Trimming cost V 6 bases and J 1 base; bases outside gene matches: 8. Per germline, CDR1 MDHEN and CDR2 SYDVKM. The CDR3 consists of 15 residues. The DNA for the CDR3 is TGTGCCAGCAGAGCGTCGACAGGGCTTAACTATGGCTACACCTTC. Protein: CASRASTGLNYGYTF.

The gene calls are TRBV7-6 and TRBJ2-5, with 9 bases matching TRBD1. The CDR3 spans 13 residues. Germline loops: CDR1 SGHVS, CDR2 FNYEAQ. V was clipped by 5 bases and J by 6 bases; unmatched bases: 4. The DNA for the CDR3 is TGTGCCAGCAGCCGGGACAGGGTGCAGACCCAGTACTTC. This sequence encodes CASSRDRVQTQYF.

A single count supports this clone. The chain employs TRBV3-1 (or the pseudogene TRBV3-2) and TRBJ2-2; D perhaps matches TRBD1 (6 bases). V was cut by 1 base and J by 6 bases, with 12 bases left in between. CDR3 length: 15 residues. Germline V gene sequence: CDR1 LGHDT, CDR2 YNNKEL (reference sequence). The CDR3 region has the DNA TGTGCCAGCAGCCAAGGTCCAGGGGCTGCCGGGGAGCTGTTTTTT. This encodes CASSQGPGAAGELFF.

This chain joins TRBV7-8 and TRBJ2-5, with 7 bases aligning to TRBD1. Germline V gene data show CDR1 as SGHVS and CDR2 as FQNEAQ. The CDR3 consists of 16 residues. The V gene end was trimmed by 6 bases and the J gene end by 5 bases; junction bases not matched to a gene: 15. The CDR3 DNA follows: TGTGCCAGCAGATTTAAAGACAGGGTTTCGTTGGAGACCCAGTACTTC. The encoded protein is CASRFKDRVSLETQYF.

The chain is built from TRBV3-1 (or the pseudogene TRBV3-2) and TRBJ2-1; perhaps TRBD2 as D (6 bases). Trimming removed 0 bases from V and 8 bases from J, with 11 bases in between. CDR3 size: 14 residues. Per the germline V gene, CDR1 is LGHDT and CDR2 is YNNKEL (reference sequence). This chain's CDR3 is CASSQDQRRDEQFF. The CDR3 nucleotides are TGTGCCAGCAGCCAAGATCAGCGGAGGGATGAGCAGTTCTTC.

This chain links TRBV5-1 with TRBJ2-7, with 8 bases that match TRBD1. The V segment lost 3 bases and the J segment 1 base; nucleotides outside the gene matches: 3. This CDR3 is 14 amino acids long. Germline V gene lookup returns CDR1 SGHRS and CDR2 YFSETQ. DNA of the CDR3: TGCGCCAGCAGCTCTCGGACAGGGTCCTACGAGCAGTACTTC. Residues: CASSSRTGSYEQYF.

V is TRBV4-1 and J is TRBJ1-3; 9 bases align to TRBD1. The ends lost 4 bases at V and 0 bases at J; junction bases unmatched: 4. The CDR3 is 16 residues long. Germline lookup yields CDR1 MGHRA and CDR2 YSYEKL. The CDR3 coding sequence is TGCGCCAGCAGCCCCCCGACAGGGGGCTCTGGAAACACCATATATTTT. Translation gives CASSPPTGGSGNTIYF.

This chain connects TRBV5-1 to TRBJ2-1, with a possible D match to TRBD2 (6 bases). The germline V gene encodes CDR1 SGHRS and CDR2 YFSETQ. CDR3 size: 12 residues. V lost 3 bases, J lost 7 bases, and 8 bases lay in between. The CDR3 nucleotides read TGCGCCAGCAGCTGGGGGGTAAATGAGCAGTTCTTC. Translated: CASSWGVNEQFF.

The count of this clone is one. The rearrangement joins TRBV5-4 to TRBJ1-2, with TRBD1 matching 8 bases. This CDR3 has 14 residues. Germline V gives CDR1 SGHNT, CDR2 YYREEE (reference sequence). After removal of 5 bases from V and 3 bases from J, the junction contained 6 bases not matched to a gene. The CDR3 nucleotides read TGTGCCAGCAGTCCGACAGGGGAACACTATGGCTACACCTTC. Encoded protein: CASSPTGEHYGYTF. Filled out from reference TRBV5-4 and TRBJ1-2, the complete variable domain reads ETGVTQSPTHLIKTRGQQVTLRCSSQSGHNTVSWYQQALGQGPQFIFQYYREEENGRGNFPPRFSGLQFPNYSSELNVNALELDDSALYLCASSPTGEHYGYTFGSGTRLTVV.

The chain joins TRBV5-6 to TRBJ1-6; D is undetermined. Trimming took 4 bases from V and 8 from J, leaving 19 bases between them. The CDR3 runs 16 residues. Germline CDR1 SGHDT, CDR2 YYEEEE. The CDR3 region is CASSPWAGRVDSPLHF. The CDR3 DNA is TGTGCCAGCAGCCCCTGGGCGGGGAGGGTGGATTCACCCCTCCACTTT.

Turning to this clone: The same CDR3 arises from other DNA sequences in this sample as well. This rearrangement joins TRBV11-2 to TRBJ2-7, with no clear D. Trimming removed 5 bases at V and 6 bases at J, with 17 bases between. Germline values: CDR1 SGHAT, CDR2 FQNNGV. This CDR3 spans 14 amino acids. CDR3 sequence (DNA): TGTGCCAGCAGCCCTCAAACCGGTATCGGCGAGCAGTACTTC. Translating gives CASSPQTGIGEQYF. The whole variable domain, remainder taken from reference TRBV11-2 and TRBJ2-7, is EAGVAQSPRYKIIEKRQSVAFWCNPISGHATLYWYQQILGQGPKLLIQFQNNGVVDDSQLPKDRFSAERLKGVDSTLKIQPAKLEDSAVYLCASSPQTGIGEQYFGPGTRLTVT.

V usage is TRBV18 and J usage is TRBJ2-4; TRBD1 is a possible D gene (6 bases). Germline loops: CDR1 KGHSH, CDR2 LQKENI. CDR3 length equals 19 residues. Trimming removed 1 base from V and 0 bases from J, with 19 bases in between. CDR3 DNA sequence: TGTGCCAGCTCACCACTAACACTGACAGGTTCCCTAGCCAAAAACATTCAGTACTTC. Translation gives CASSPLTLTGSLAKNIQYF.

This clone was seen just once. The chain employs TRBV7-2 and TRBJ2-7, with 9 bases lining up with TRBD1. V lost 5 bases and J lost 1; bases outside the gene matches: 6. The CDR3 extends over 15 amino acids. Germline V CDR1 and CDR2: SGHTA, FQGNSA. CDR3 amino acids: CASSLRTGESYEQYF. The CDR3, as DNA: TGTGCCAGCAGCCTAAGGACAGGGGAATCCTACGAGCAGTACTTC.